This TCR beta chain was retrieved from a study of Tregs in tolerant kidney transplant recipients. Findings and caveats of the study: Donor-specific Treg expansion exceeded global Treg expansion in tolerant patients, suggesting antigen drive. The most relevant donor-specific Treg TCRbeta repertoire apparently came from expansion with activated donor B cells. Validation in larger populations is needed because few patients were studied.

Concerning this clone: Its specificity is not known.

Method: immunoSEQ multiplex PCR; TCRdb's copy keeps in-frame clones and lacks some. The sample holds 50,000 to 85,000 clones, roughly 92% seen once. Unstimulated regulatory T cells (CD4+CD25+CD127-), CD4+CD25- non-regulatory cells, CD4 and CD8 cells were FACS-sorted from thawed PBMCs. This CDR3 is 16 amino acids long. V was pared by 6 bases and J by 2 bases, with 17 bases between. The germline V gene has CDR1 MNHEY and CDR2 SMNVEV (reference sequence). V usage is TRBV27 and J usage is TRBJ1-5; tentative D call: TRBD1 (6 bases). The input for sequencing was CD8+ T cells from blood, taken before the transplant. This receptor was taken from a human donor who received a combined kidney and bone marrow transplant. In DNA, the CDR3 is TGTGCCAGCAGGGAAAGGGGGGGGCGAGGCAATCAGCCCCAGCATTTT. Translating gives CASRERGGRGNQPQHF.